This entry features one T cell receptor beta chain sequence. Its antigen is currently not known. No quality values exist for individual bases; no much larger clone is one base distant. The time point label corresponds to: about 28 days (+/-7) after the second vaccine dose. AZD1222 recipients with second doses at about 4 weeks or about 12 weeks were pooled, because spike-specific TCR depth and breadth did not differ between schedules. Samples from vaccinated people were obtained from the UK trials COV001 and COV002, which included a single-blind randomized controlled phase 2/3 trial of AZD1222 (ChAdOx1 nCoV-19) in healthy adults. For TCRbeta chain sequencing, PBMC samples from trial participants were taken at day 0 and at day 28 after the second dose. The data originate from a study of T cell responses to AZD1222 COVID-19 vaccine listed by TCRdb under 2021. Regarding the study in general: TCR sequencing covered 230 to 250 trial participants: about 210 given two doses of AZD1222 and 26 given two doses of MenACWY control vaccine. Trial participants were enrolled by age into subgroups of 18-55, 56-69 and 70-plus years, and around 150, 28 and 57 TCR-sequenced participants, respectively, were included in these subgroups.

The CDR3 regions of human TCRbeta chains were analyzed by immunosequencing. The study's own analysis went as follows. TCRs in the repertoires were compared against a reference library of SARS-CoV-2-specific TCRs that had been generated with the MIRA antigen-specificity platform. Breadth was defined as the fraction of unique TCRs that were SARS-CoV-2-associated, and depth was defined as the fraction of total T cells that were SARS-CoV-2-associated. Using the MIRA data, each spike-specific TCR was assigned both to the spike region to which the TCR was reactive and to a CD4 or CD8 class. Log10-transformed breadth and depth values were compared by one-way ANOVA with Sidak's multiple comparisons tests. TCRdb retrieved this table from immuneACCESS and kept in-frame rearrangements only. Not all clones are present; in checked studies, unresolved V genes account for under half, and no reason is known for the remainder. V, J and clone size were drawn from that table, and D and trimming were deduced from the DNA. Recorded for this sample are fewer than 150,000 clones; roughly nine tenths of them occurred a single time. The ten largest clones add up to roughly a tenth of the sample.

Findings and caveats that apply to the study as a whole: Spike-specific TCR breadth and depth rose significantly after two AZD1222 doses compared with day 0 and with MenACWY recipients. Conclusions about previously exposed vaccinees were limited because only a handful of AZD1222 recipients were SARS-CoV-2 seropositive at baseline. Because no day 14 peak-response samples were available, repertoires were characterized only after the peak T cell response. Epitopes outside the regions mutated in the B.1.351 and B.1.1.7 variants were reportedly recognized by nearly half of the unique spike-specific TCRs. The 56-69-year group was small, and its depth increase did not reach significance, likely because of low power. Participants were mostly white British and included more females than males, and it was suggested by the authors that clonal diversity may have been underestimated. Vaccine-associated CD4 TCRs spanned the whole spike protein, with dominant responses in regions 160-218 and 743-854.

As encoded in the germline V gene (reference sequence), CDR1 is WNHNN while CDR2 is SYGVQD. At the junction V is shortened by 2 bases and J by 4 bases; bases outside the gene matches: 10. Reading from cysteine to phenylalanine, the CDR3 counts 17 amino acids. Just CDR3 DNA is preserved here, 51 bases in frame from base 1. The sequence came from an adult who received the AZD1222 COVID-19 vaccine. This material consisted of peripheral blood, taken 28 days after the second AZD1222 dose. The rearrangement joined TRBV10-1 to TRBJ2-1, with 8 bases in between that match TRBD2. CDR3 protein: CASSEVVSSGLYNEQFF. DNA sequence: TGCGCCAGCAGTGAGGTGGTTTCTAGCGGGCTATACAATGAGCAGTTCTTC.